The TCR beta chain described here comes from a study of beta chain features in type 1 diabetes. A few counts support this clone. Its antigen is not identified. The CDR3 is made up of 11 amino acids. Trimming took 2 bases from V and 2 from J, leaving 4 bases between them. CDR1 is GTSNPN, CDR2 SVGIG, per germline (reference sequence). Sequenced material consisted of expressed TCRB transcripts (all of the isolated RNA was reverse transcribed). The repertoire was sequenced with immunoSEQ multiplex PCR; TCRdb's copy has only in-frame clones and lacks some. The data hold 600,000 or so clones, with around 12% observed a single time. Study-wide findings and caveats: A moderate, significant TCRB CDR3 shortening appeared in type 1 diabetes across four CD4+ subsets.

This clonotype was sampled from a man aged 25 to 40 with type 1 diabetes. The sample consisted of naive CD4+ T cells from blood. The chain is built from TRBV30 and TRBJ2-7; D is unclear. The CDR3 DNA reads as TGTGCCTGGAGTTCTCCCTACGAGCAGTACTTC. It yields the protein CAWSSPYEQYF. Combining the CDR3 with reference TRBV30 and TRBJ2-7 gives the whole variable domain SQTIHQWPATLVQPVGSPLSLECTVEGTSNPNLYWYRQAAGRGLQLLFYSVGIGQISSEVPQNLSASRPQDRQFILSSKKLLLSDSGFYLCAWSSPYEQYFGPGTRLTVT.